This T cell receptor (beta chain) was observed in a study of blood T cell repertoires in COVID-19. V was cut by 2 bases and J by 2 bases, with 12 bases left in between. This CDR3 spans 15 amino acids. Germline values: CDR1 MNHEY, CDR2 SVGEGT. This clone has only one observation. The protocol was immunoSEQ multiplex PCR, while the TCRdb copy is restricted to in-frame clones and leaves out a portion. The data contain over 150,000 clones, about four fifths of them singletons. The source material was peripheral blood. The chain is built from TRBV6-2 or TRBV6-3 and TRBJ2-5, with D possibly being TRBD1 (6 bases). This clonotype was sampled from a woman of 80 years or more with acute or convalescent COVID-19. The CDR3 reads CASSYGGVGQETQYF. CDR3 sequence (DNA): TGTGCCAGCAGTTACGGGGGCGTGGGGCAAGAGACCCAGTACTTC.